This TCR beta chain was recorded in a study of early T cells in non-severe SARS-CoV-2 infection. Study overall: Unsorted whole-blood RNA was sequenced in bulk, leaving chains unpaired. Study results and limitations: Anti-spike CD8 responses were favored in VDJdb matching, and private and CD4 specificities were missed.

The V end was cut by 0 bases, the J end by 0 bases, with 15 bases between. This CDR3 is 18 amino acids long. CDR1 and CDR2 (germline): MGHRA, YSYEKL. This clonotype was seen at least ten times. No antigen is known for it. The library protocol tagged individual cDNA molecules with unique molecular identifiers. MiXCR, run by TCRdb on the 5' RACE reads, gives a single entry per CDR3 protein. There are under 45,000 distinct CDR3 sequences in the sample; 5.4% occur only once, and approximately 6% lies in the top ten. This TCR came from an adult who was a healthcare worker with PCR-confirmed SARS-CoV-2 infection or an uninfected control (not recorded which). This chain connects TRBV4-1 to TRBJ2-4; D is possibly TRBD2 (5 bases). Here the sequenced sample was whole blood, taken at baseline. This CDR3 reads CASSQDPRLPLAKNIQYF. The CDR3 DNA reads TGCGCCAGCAGCCAAGATCCGCGACTACCGCTAGCCAAAAACATTCAGTACTTC.